Listed below are T cell receptor beta chains from one sample, sequenced in a study of Ad26.COV2.S vaccination and SARS-CoV-2 variants. This table comes from immunoSEQ multiplex PCR, and its TCRdb copy is limited to in-frame clones, with some not included. The data show about 350,000 clones, approximately 86% seen once. The sequencing here drew on peripheral blood, taken in a trial of Ad26.COV2.S vaccine versus placebo. All receptors derive from a person aged 18 to 65 who received the Ad26.COV2.S COVID-19 vaccine or a placebo. The CDR3 runs from the conserved cysteine through the conserved F or W. A D gene is named only where the DNA matches it firmly. Some rows mark clone size as missing; the rest say once, few, many or name a class of expanded clone.

d_call: NA
j_call: TRBJ2-1
clone_size: NA
v_call: TRBV11-2
cdr3_nt: TGTGCCAGCAGCTTAGTGGCCTCCTACAATGAGCAGTTCTTC
cdr3_aa: CASSLVASYNEQFF

d_call: NA
j_call: TRBJ1-2
clone_size: NA
v_call: TRBV18
cdr3_nt: TGTGCCAGCTCAGAGAGGAACTATGGCTACACCTTC
cdr3_aa: CASSERNYGYTF

d_call: TRBD1
j_call: TRBJ2-5
clone_size: NA
v_call: TRBV11-2
cdr3_nt: TGTGCCAGCAGCTCCTGGACAGGGGGCAGAGAGACCCAGTACTTC
cdr3_aa: CASSSWTGGRETQYF

d_call: NA
j_call: TRBJ2-7
clone_size: NA
v_call: TRBV15
cdr3_nt: TGTGCCACCAGCAGAGACAGGGGAGCCTCCTACGAGCAGTACTTC
cdr3_aa: CATSRDRGASYEQYF

d_call: NA
j_call: TRBJ2-3
clone_size: NA
v_call: TRBV19
cdr3_nt: TGTGCCAGTAGTACCACCGGGACGCAGTATTTT
cdr3_aa: CASSTTGTQYF

d_call: TRBD2
j_call: TRBJ2-1
clone_size: NA
v_call: TRBV19
cdr3_nt: TGTGCCAGTAGTATGAATGGACTAGCGGGAGGCGAGCAGTTCTTC
cdr3_aa: CASSMNGLAGGEQFF

d_call: TRBD2
j_call: TRBJ2-1
clone_size: NA
v_call: TRBV12-3/TRBV12-4
cdr3_nt: TGTGCCACCGGGAGGAACCATATAAATGAGCAGTTCTTC
cdr3_aa: CATGRNHINEQFF

d_call: TRBD2
j_call: TRBJ2-3
clone_size: NA
v_call: TRBV10-2
cdr3_nt: TGCGCCAGCAGTCAAGGGACTAGCGGGGACCTTGATACGCAGTATTTT
cdr3_aa: CASSQGTSGDLDTQYF

d_call: TRBD2
j_call: TRBJ2-5
clone_size: NA
v_call: TRBV18
cdr3_nt: TGTGCCAGCTCACAGGGACTAGCGGAACAAGAGACCCAGTACTTC
cdr3_aa: CASSQGLAEQETQYF

d_call: TRBD1
j_call: TRBJ1-1
clone_size: NA
v_call: TRBV28
cdr3_nt: TGTGCCAGCAGTTGGGACAGGGCAGGGGGCACTGAAGCTTTCTTT
cdr3_aa: CASSWDRAGGTEAFF

d_call: NA
j_call: TRBJ1-2
clone_size: NA
v_call: TRBV6-5
cdr3_nt: TGTGCCAGCAGGGAGACGGAGGGGGGCTACACCTTC
cdr3_aa: CASRETEGGYTF

d_call: TRBD2
j_call: TRBJ2-7
clone_size: many
v_call: TRBV9
cdr3_nt: TGTGCCAGCAGCGTAGAGGGGTCTAGCGGGGGATACGAGCAGTACTTC
cdr3_aa: CASSVEGSSGGYEQYF

d_call: NA
j_call: TRBJ2-1
clone_size: NA
v_call: TRBV4-2
cdr3_nt: TGTGCCAGCAGCCAAGACCCCTACGAGGGAGTGGGATTCAATGAGCAGTTCTTC
cdr3_aa: CASSQDPYEGVGFNEQFF

d_call: TRBD2
j_call: TRBJ2-3
clone_size: once
v_call: TRBV4-2
cdr3_nt: TGTGCCAGCAGCCCTCAGCGGGAGAACGCAGATACGCAGTATTTT
cdr3_aa: CASSPQRENADTQYF

d_call: NA
j_call: TRBJ1-2
clone_size: NA
v_call: TRBV19
cdr3_nt: TGTGCCAGTAGTCCTAGTGACAGCCGCAACTATGGCTACACCTTC
cdr3_aa: CASSPSDSRNYGYTF

d_call: NA
j_call: TRBJ2-5
clone_size: NA
v_call: TRBV12-5
cdr3_nt: TGTGCTAGTGGTTTGGGGACTTCCCAGTACTTC
cdr3_aa: CASGLGTSQYF

d_call: NA
j_call: TRBJ1-4
clone_size: NA
v_call: TRBV11-2
cdr3_nt: TGTGCCAGCAGCCCCTCCAGCGCTAATGAAAAACTGTTTTTT
cdr3_aa: CASSPSSANEKLFF

d_call: NA
j_call: TRBJ2-1
clone_size: once
v_call: TRBV7-2
cdr3_nt: TGTGCCAGCAGCTTACCGGGGATAAAGAATGAGCAGTTCTTC
cdr3_aa: CASSLPGIKNEQFF

d_call: TRBD1
j_call: TRBJ2-6
clone_size: NA
v_call: TRBV27
cdr3_nt: TGTGCCAGCGGGGACAGGCGGAGCTCTGGGGCCAACGTCCTGACTTTC
cdr3_aa: CASGDRRSSGANVLTF

d_call: TRBD1
j_call: TRBJ1-2
clone_size: NA
v_call: TRBV5-4
cdr3_nt: TGTGCCAGCAGCACAAAAAGGGACAGTTATGGCTACACCTTC
cdr3_aa: CASSTKRDSYGYTF

d_call: TRBD1
j_call: TRBJ1-5
clone_size: few
v_call: TRBV19
cdr3_nt: TGTGCCAGTAGTTCGACAGGGGTGGGCAATCAGCCCCAGCATTTT
cdr3_aa: CASSSTGVGNQPQHF

d_call: NA
j_call: TRBJ2-5
clone_size: NA
v_call: TRBV6-1
cdr3_nt: TGTGCCAGCAGTGAATCCCGCTTGGGAGAGACCCAGTACTTC
cdr3_aa: CASSESRLGETQYF

d_call: TRBD1
j_call: TRBJ2-1
clone_size: NA
v_call: TRBV7-9
cdr3_nt: TGTGCCAGCAGGTACTCCGGGACAGACAATGAGCAGTTCTTC
cdr3_aa: CASRYSGTDNEQFF

d_call: NA
j_call: TRBJ2-1
clone_size: few
v_call: TRBV15
cdr3_nt: TGTGCCACCAGCAGAGTACTTATTCCAGGTTACAATGAGCAGTTCTTC
cdr3_aa: CATSRVLIPGYNEQFF

d_call: TRBD2
j_call: TRBJ2-2
clone_size: once
v_call: TRBV10-2
cdr3_nt: TGCGCCAGCAGGAGTAGCGGGGGGGCCGGCACCGGGGAGCTGTTTTTT
cdr3_aa: CASRSSGGAGTGELFF

d_call: NA
j_call: TRBJ2-6
clone_size: NA
v_call: TRBV10-3
cdr3_nt: TGTGCCATCAGTGAGTCTGGGGGGACTGGGGCCAACGTCCTGACTTTC
cdr3_aa: CAISESGGTGANVLTF

d_call: NA
j_call: TRBJ2-7
clone_size: NA
v_call: TRBV28
cdr3_nt: TGTGCCAGCAGTTATTCCTACGAGCAGTACTTC
cdr3_aa: CASSYSYEQYF

d_call: NA
j_call: TRBJ1-5
clone_size: NA
v_call: TRBV28
cdr3_nt: TGTGCCAGCAGTTCTCAGGGGAATCAGCCCCAGCATTTT
cdr3_aa: CASSSQGNQPQHF

d_call: NA
j_call: TRBJ1-1
clone_size: NA
v_call: TRBV4-3
cdr3_nt: TGCGCCAGCAGCCAAGGGGTTTACTCGAACACTGAAGCTTTCTTT
cdr3_aa: CASSQGVYSNTEAFF

d_call: TRBD2
j_call: TRBJ2-7
clone_size: NA
v_call: TRBV7-2
cdr3_nt: TGTGCCAGCAGGATTATAGCGGGGGGCTCCTACGAGCAGTACTTC
cdr3_aa: CASRIIAGGSYEQYF

d_call: TRBD1
j_call: TRBJ1-4
clone_size: once
v_call: TRBV4-1
cdr3_nt: TGCGCCAGCAGCCAAGAAAGGGGACAGGGTTTTGAAAAACTGTTTTTT
cdr3_aa: CASSQERGQGFEKLFF

d_call: NA
j_call: TRBJ2-5
clone_size: NA
v_call: TRBV27
cdr3_nt: TGTGCCAGCAGTGCGTGGGGGCCAGAGACCCAGTACTTC
cdr3_aa: CASSAWGPETQYF

d_call: TRBD2
j_call: TRBJ2-5
clone_size: NA
v_call: TRBV5-4
cdr3_nt: TGTGCCAGCAGCCAGGGACTAGCTGAAAGAGAGACCCAGTACTTC
cdr3_aa: CASSQGLAERETQYF

d_call: TRBD1
j_call: TRBJ2-2
clone_size: NA
v_call: TRBV7-2
cdr3_nt: TGTGCCAGCAGCCGGGGACAGGGTGCCACCGGGGAGCTGTTTTTT
cdr3_aa: CASSRGQGATGELFF

d_call: NA
j_call: TRBJ1-2
clone_size: NA
v_call: TRBV4-3
cdr3_nt: TGCGCCAGCAGCCAGGACGGATCTATACTCTATGGCTACACCTTC
cdr3_aa: CASSQDGSILYGYTF

d_call: TRBD2
j_call: TRBJ2-2
clone_size: NA
v_call: TRBV6-4
cdr3_nt: TGTGCCAGCCGACCGGGGGGGCCGGTCACCGGGGAGCTGTTTTTT
cdr3_aa: CASRPGGPVTGELFF

d_call: TRBD2
j_call: TRBJ2-1
clone_size: NA
v_call: TRBV7-6
cdr3_nt: TGTGCCAGCAGCTTAGGACGGGAGGCCTACAATGAGCAGTTCTTC
cdr3_aa: CASSLGREAYNEQFF

d_call: NA
j_call: TRBJ1-4
clone_size: NA
v_call: TRBV12-3/TRBV12-4
cdr3_nt: TGTGCCAGCAGTTTATACCGGGGTGAAAAACTGTTTTTT
cdr3_aa: CASSLYRGEKLFF

d_call: NA
j_call: TRBJ1-5
clone_size: NA
v_call: TRBV21-1
cdr3_nt: TGTGCCAGCAGCAAACAGGTCAGGCTTTCCTTAACTAGCAATCAGCCCCAGCATTTT
cdr3_aa: CASSKQVRLSLTSNQPQHF

d_call: TRBD1
j_call: TRBJ1-1
clone_size: few
v_call: TRBV25-1
cdr3_nt: TGTGCCAGCACCTTACGAGGGACAGGGGGCCTTACTGAAGCTTTCTTT
cdr3_aa: CASTLRGTGGLTEAFF

d_call: TRBD2
j_call: TRBJ2-3
clone_size: NA
v_call: TRBV11-3
cdr3_nt: TGTGCCAGCAGCCCCAGGACTAGTTGGGATACGCAGTATTTT
cdr3_aa: CASSPRTSWDTQYF

d_call: NA
j_call: TRBJ1-4
clone_size: NA
v_call: TRBV28
cdr3_nt: TGTGCCAGCGGCGGGACATCACGCCCTGAACTGTTTTTT
cdr3_aa: CASGGTSRPELFF

d_call: TRBD2
j_call: TRBJ2-7
clone_size: NA
v_call: TRBV7-2
cdr3_nt: TGTGCCAGCAGAATCGGGACTAGCGGTCTCTACGAGCAGTACTTC
cdr3_aa: CASRIGTSGLYEQYF

d_call: NA
j_call: TRBJ1-5
clone_size: NA
v_call: TRBV24-1
cdr3_nt: TGTGCCACCAGTGCCCGCGGGCAGTTCAATCAGCCCCAGCATTTT
cdr3_aa: CATSARGQFNQPQHF

d_call: NA
j_call: TRBJ2-1
clone_size: NA
v_call: TRBV6-2/TRBV6-3
cdr3_nt: TGTGCCAGCAGTGGTACCGGGGTGCGATACAATGAGCAGTTCTTC
cdr3_aa: CASSGTGVRYNEQFF

d_call: TRBD1
j_call: TRBJ1-3
clone_size: NA
v_call: TRBV6-5
cdr3_nt: TGTGCCAGCAGTTCAACAGGGGACACCATATATTTT
cdr3_aa: CASSSTGDTIYF

d_call: NA
j_call: TRBJ2-1
clone_size: NA
v_call: TRBV19
cdr3_nt: TGTGCCAGTAGTATATTAAGCCGGGACAATGAGCAGTTCTTC
cdr3_aa: CASSILSRDNEQFF

d_call: NA
j_call: TRBJ1-4
clone_size: NA
v_call: TRBV7-9
cdr3_nt: TGTGCCAGCAGCTTAGATGGCTCAACTAATGAAAAACTGTTTTTT
cdr3_aa: CASSLDGSTNEKLFF

d_call: NA
j_call: TRBJ1-2
clone_size: NA
v_call: TRBV27
cdr3_nt: TGTGCCAGCAGTTTCGGGAGATACTATGGCTACACCTTC
cdr3_aa: CASSFGRYYGYTF